This T cell receptor beta chain was sequenced during a study of T cell changes during pregnancy in multiple sclerosis. Sequencing used immunoSEQ multiplex PCR; TCRdb keeps in-frame clones, though not all of them. This sample has 40,000 to 55,000 clones; roughly 88% occur once, and the top ten carry roughly 4.5%. The TCR comes from a female donor in good health, enrolled as a control in a pregnancy study. This sample comprised peripheral blood, obtained in the second trimester of pregnancy.

The CDR3 loop is CASRFTGTGQHEQFF. In DNA form, the CDR3 reads TGTGCCAGCAGATTCACCGGGACAGGTCAGCATGAGCAGTTCTTC. V gene TRBV6-1 combines with J gene TRBJ2-1; 8 bases align to TRBD1. Per germline, CDR1 MNHNS and CDR2 SASEGT. The J segment lost 8 bases and the V segment lost 6 bases, leaving 12 bases of the junction unmatched. The CDR3 has 15 amino acids.